A selection of T cell receptor beta chains follows, all from one sample in a study of T cell changes during pregnancy in multiple sclerosis. The method was immunoSEQ multiplex PCR; TCRdb's version includes in-frame clones alone and lacks a portion of them. The sample carries about 55,000 clones, around 90% recorded once. The sequenced sample was CD4+ T cells from peripheral blood mononuclear cells, obtained in the first trimester of pregnancy. Receptors originate from a female donor with multiple sclerosis, enrolled in a pregnancy study. The CDR3 runs from the conserved cysteine through the conserved F or W. The D gene is left open where the match is weak. For some rows the clone size is stated as once, few or many, or as a class when expanded; others skip it.

j_gene,v_gene,d_gene,abundance,CDR3aa,CDR3nt
TRBJ2-3,TRBV28,-,-,CASSLTTDTQYF,TGTGCCAGCAGTCTAACGACAGATACGCAGTATTTT
TRBJ2-2,TRBV7-6,-,-,CASSLDLRLSNTGELFF,TGTGCCAGCAGCTTAGATCTGAGACTATCGAACACCGGGGAGCTGTTTTTT
TRBJ2-1,TRBV6-1,-,once,CASSAGDFNEQFF,TGTGCCAGCAGTGCGGGAGACTTCAATGAGCAGTTCTTC
TRBJ2-1,TRBV2,-,-,CALQAYNEQFF,TGTGCCTTACAGGCCTACAATGAGCAGTTCTTC
TRBJ1-2,TRBV7-8,TRBD1,-,CASSRDRVSGYTF,TGTGCCAGCAGTCGGGACAGGGTGAGCGGCTACACCTTC
TRBJ2-1,TRBV28,TRBD2,-,CASSGRAPYEQFF,TGTGCCAGTAGCGGGAGGGCCCCCTATGAGCAGTTCTTC
TRBJ2-2,TRBV9,-,-,CASSVGGITGELFF,TGTGCCAGCAGCGTCGGGGGTATCACCGGGGAGCTGTTTTTT
TRBJ2-1,TRBV4-1,TRBD2,-,CASSQPAGLAVYNEQFF,TGCGCCAGCAGCCAACCTGCGGGACTAGCGGTCTACAATGAGCAGTTCTTC
TRBJ1-5,TRBV18,-,-,CASSPDSYQPQHF,TGTGCCAGCTCTCCGGACAGTTATCAGCCCCAGCATTTT
TRBJ1-6,TRBV21-1,-,once,CASSRPAGGNSPLHF,TGTGCCAGCAGCAGACCCGCGGGGGGGAATTCACCCCTCCACTTT
TRBJ2-5,TRBV28,-,-,CASSKIAGETQYF,TGTGCCAGCAGTAAAATAGCAGGGGAGACCCAGTACTTC
TRBJ2-2,TRBV5-4,TRBD2,few,CASSWHSGGTGELFF,TGTGCCAGCAGCTGGCATAGCGGGGGCACCGGGGAGCTGTTTTTT
TRBJ1-6,TRBV5-8,-,-,CSSSLDSLSPLHF,TGTTCCAGCAGCTTGGACAGTTTGTCACCCCTCCACTTT
TRBJ2-2,TRBV9,-,-,CASSVAGSAGELFF,TGTGCCAGCAGCGTAGCGGGGTCCGCCGGGGAGCTGTTTTTT
TRBJ1-1,TRBV28,-,-,CASRPGGVSTEAFF,TGTGCCAGCAGACCTGGAGGGGTGAGCACTGAAGCTTTCTTT
TRBJ2-3,TRBV10-3,TRBD2,-,CAISPDSGRATDTQYF,TGTGCCATCAGTCCGGATAGCGGGAGGGCCACAGATACGCAGTATTTT
TRBJ1-2,TRBV6-5,-,-,CASSYRSTGINYGYTF,TGTGCCAGCAGTTACAGGTCGACAGGAATTAACTATGGCTACACCTTC
TRBJ1-1,TRBV25-1,-,-,CASSIGGDGTEAFF,TGTGCCAGCAGTATCGGAGGGGATGGGACTGAAGCTTTCTTT
TRBJ2-6,TRBV2,-,-,CASSWYANQGSGANVLTF,TGTGCCAGCAGCTGGTACGCTAACCAGGGGTCTGGGGCCAACGTCCTGACTTTC
TRBJ1-1,TRBV19,-,-,CASKLGTGGTEAFF,TGTGCCAGTAAACTAGGGACTGGGGGGACTGAAGCTTTCTTT
TRBJ2-1,TRBV19,TRBD2,-,CASSIRLAGDLYNEQFF,TGTGCCAGTAGTATACGTCTAGCGGGAGATCTCTACAATGAGCAGTTCTTC
TRBJ1-4,TRBV7-9,-,once,CASSLGAGGNEKLFF,TGTGCCAGCAGCTTAGGCGCCGGGGGAAATGAAAAACTGTTTTTT
TRBJ1-5,TRBV6-1,TRBD1,-,CASSDKPTGSNQPQHF,TGTGCCAGCAGTGATAAACCGACAGGGAGCAATCAGCCCCAGCATTTT
TRBJ1-2,TRBV12-5,TRBD1,once,CASGLVAGGTYGYTF,TGTGCTAGTGGTTTGGTGGCAGGGGGGACCTATGGCTACACCTTC
TRBJ1-5,TRBV15,-,-,CATSRDGISGNQPQHF,TGTGCCACCAGCAGAGATGGCATCTCTGGCAATCAGCCCCAGCATTTT
TRBJ1-3,TRBV5-1,TRBD1,-,CASSPGTVSGNTIYF,TGCGCCAGCAGCCCCGGGACAGTCTCTGGAAACACCATATATTTT
TRBJ1-2,TRBV18,TRBD1,-,CASSPYGQAHYGYTF,TGTGCCAGCTCACCATACGGACAGGCTCACTATGGCTACACCTTC
TRBJ1-4,TRBV5-8,TRBD1,-,CASSWDRMNEKLFF,TGTGCCAGCAGCTGGGACAGGATGAATGAAAAACTGTTTTTT
TRBJ2-7,TRBV7-8,-,once,CASSPRGLPTSDEQYF,TGTGCCAGCAGCCCTAGGGGACTGCCCACTTCGGACGAGCAGTACTTC
TRBJ2-1,TRBV19,TRBD1,-,CASRISQGASEQFF,TGTGCCAGTAGAATATCACAGGGGGCAAGTGAGCAGTTCTTC
TRBJ1-1,TRBV11-1,TRBD1,-,CASSLELGQGADTEAFF,TGTGCCAGCAGCTTAGAGCTGGGACAGGGGGCCGACACTGAAGCTTTCTTT
TRBJ1-4,TRBV6-1,-,-,CASSNTRTNEKLFF,TGTGCCAGCAGTAATACCAGGACAAATGAAAAACTGTTTTTT
TRBJ2-7,TRBV7-2,TRBD1,-,CASSSTGTGGLYEQYF,TGTGCCAGCAGCTCAACCGGGACAGGGGGCCTCTACGAGCAGTACTTC
TRBJ1-2,TRBV28,TRBD1,-,CASSFGTGSIYGYTF,TGTGCCAGCAGTTTCGGGACAGGGAGTATCTATGGCTACACCTTC
TRBJ2-5,TRBV27,TRBD1,-,CASRDRAETQYF,TGTGCCAGCCGGGACAGGGCAGAGACCCAGTACTTC
TRBJ1-4,TRBV19,TRBD1,-,CASSMYRGLAEKLFF,TGTGCCAGTAGTATGTACAGGGGGCTCGCTGAAAAACTGTTTTTT
TRBJ2-7,TRBV7-2,TRBD1,-,CASSRDRGAYEQYF,TGTGCCAGCAGCCGGGACAGGGGCGCCTACGAGCAGTACTTC
TRBJ2-7,TRBV18,-,-,CASSPNAASYEQYF,TGTGCCAGCTCACCTAACGCGGCTTCCTACGAGCAGTACTTC
TRBJ2-1,TRBV30,TRBD2,-,CAWNKRGTYNEQFF,TGTGCCTGGAACAAGCGGGGAACCTACAATGAGCAGTTCTTC
TRBJ1-1,TRBV18,-,-,CASSPISGAGRTEAFF,TGTGCCAGCTCACCGATTTCAGGGGCCGGGCGGACTGAAGCTTTCTTT
TRBJ1-2,TRBV7-9,TRBD1,-,CASSLRGTDTANYGYTF,TGTGCCAGCAGCTTAAGGGGGACAGACACCGCTAACTATGGCTACACCTTC
TRBJ2-4,TRBV19,TRBD1,-,CASSVTGVPSNIQYF,TGTGCCAGTAGTGTGACAGGGGTCCCTTCCAACATTCAGTACTTC
TRBJ1-2,TRBV5-8,TRBD1,-,CASSRRTGGLYGYTF,TGTGCCAGCAGCCGCCGGACAGGGGGCCTGTATGGCTACACCTTC
TRBJ2-1,TRBV5-1,-,-,CASSPFSGTRTLNEQFF,TGCGCCAGCAGCCCATTCTCCGGGACTCGAACCCTCAATGAGCAGTTCTTC
TRBJ2-3,TRBV20-1,-,-,CSARTTDTQYF,TGCAGTGCCCGGACTACAGATACGCAGTATTTT
TRBJ1-3,TRBV6-1,-,-,CASSEREGRGNTIYF,TGTGCCAGCAGTGAAAGGGAGGGAAGAGGAAACACCATATATTTT
TRBJ2-2,TRBV28,TRBD2,-,CASSASGRGNTGELFF,TGTGCCAGCAGTGCTAGCGGGAGGGGGAACACCGGGGAGCTGTTTTTT
TRBJ1-6,TRBV19,-,-,CASSLGVVDSPLHF,TGTGCCAGTAGTCTCGGGGTAGTGGATTCACCCCTCCACTTT
TRBJ1-2,TRBV5-6,-,-,CASSLVAAGRYGYTF,TGTGCCAGCAGCTTGGTGGCGGCAGGGCGCTATGGCTACACCTTC
TRBJ1-2,TRBV7-6,TRBD1,-,CASSPPGGNYGYTF,TGTGCCAGCAGCCCGCCAGGGGGTAACTATGGCTACACCTTC
TRBJ2-1,TRBV11-3,-,-,CASSFDNNEQFF,TGTGCCAGCAGCTTCGACAACAATGAGCAGTTCTTC
TRBJ2-3,TRBV27,-,many,CASSTLRGGLRDTQYF,TGTGCCAGCAGTACCCTAAGGGGGGGGCTGAGAGATACGCAGTATTTT
TRBJ2-2,TRBV9,TRBD1,-,CASSAGQVMYPGELFF,TGTGCCAGCAGCGCTGGACAGGTGATGTATCCCGGGGAGCTGTTTTTT
TRBJ1-2,TRBV6-5,TRBD1,-,CASSYQTGEGYGYTF,TGTGCCAGCAGTTACCAGACAGGGGAAGGGTATGGCTACACCTTC